One and the same sample provided the 26 T cell receptor beta chains below, sequenced in a study of blood T cell repertoires in COVID-19. Clones were sequenced by immunoSEQ multiplex PCR, and TCRdb holds only the in-frame ones, with some missing. The sample contains about 87,000 clones, approximately 79% of which appear only once. Sequenced: peripheral blood. These receptor sequences come from a woman of 80 years or more with active or convalescent COVID-19.

This sequence joins TRBV7-9 and TRBJ2-4; D possibly corresponds to TRBD1 (6 bases). V was pared by 5 bases and J by 2 bases, with 25 bases between. This CDR3 is built from 19 residues. Germline V gene sequence: CDR1 SEHNR, CDR2 FQNEAQ (reference sequence). CDR3 DNA sequence: TGTGCCAGCAGCCCACGTGGGCTGACAGGCGGATTGTCCAAAAACATTCAGTACTTC. Translating gives CASSPRGLTGGLSKNIQYF.

The V gene is TRBV6-2 or TRBV6-3, the J gene TRBJ1-2; unclear D gene. This CDR3 contains 14 residues. The germline V and J ends were trimmed by 5 bases and 2 bases, with 12 bases remaining between them. Germline CDR1 MNHEY, CDR2 SVGEGT. The CDR3 spells CASSPTRNNYGYTF. The CDR3 nucleotides are TGTGCCAGCAGTCCCACGCGAAACAACTATGGCTACACCTTC.

This clone was detected once. The chain couples TRBV6-1 to TRBJ1-2, with 8 bases lining up with TRBD1. After removal of 3 bases from V and 3 bases from J, the junction contained 6 bases not matched to a gene. The CDR3 totals 15 residues. Germline-derived CDR1 and CDR2 are MNHNS and SASEGT. As DNA, the CDR3 is TGTGCCAGCAGTGATAACAGGGGGACCCACTATGGCTACACCTTC. Amino acids: CASSDNRGTHYGYTF.

The sample holds one count of this clone. The genes are TRBV7-2 and TRBJ1-2, with D possibly TRBD1 on 6 matching bases. Trimming removed 6 bases at V and 1 base at J, with 21 bases between. Germline lookup yields CDR1 SGHTA and CDR2 FQGNSA. CDR3 length: 17 amino acids. CDR3 bases: TGTGCCAGCAGTCTAAGACAGGTGCCCACTCATAACTATGGCTACACCTTC. Protein sequence: CASSLRQVPTHNYGYTF.

The rearrangement joins TRBV10-3 to TRBJ1-2; 8 nucleotides match TRBD1. Germline V CDR1 and CDR2: ENHRY, SYGVKD. The trim removed 0 bases at V and 4 bases at J, leaving 10 bases unmatched. The CDR3 runs 17 residues. CDR3 DNA: TGTGCCATCAGTGAGTCGAAACAGGGGGTTGTTGGCTATGGCTACACCTTC. Translation gives CAISESKQGVVGYGYTF.

The genes are TRBV7-2 and TRBJ2-1; D possibly corresponds to TRBD2 (5 bases). Germline CDR1 SGHTA, CDR2 FQGNSA. V dropped 2 bases and J dropped 0 bases, with 11 bases sitting between them. This CDR3 has 16 residues. Here the CDR3 DNA reads TGTGCCAGCAGCTTACTCGGACTGAGCTCCTACAATGAGCAGTTCTTC. Translated, it gives CASSLLGLSSYNEQFF.

This clone came up a few times. The chain uses TRBV7-3 and TRBJ1-3, with D uncertain. This CDR3 region has 16 residues. Trimming cost V 5 bases and J 3 bases, with 17 bases left between them. Germline loops: CDR1 SGHTA, CDR2 FQGTGA. DNA for the CDR3: TGTGCCAGCAGCGCGCTGGGGAGGGCTGGTGGAAACACCATATATTTT. Protein sequence: CASSALGRAGGNTIYF.

The chain carries TRBV4-1 and TRBJ1-3; 8 bases align to TRBD1. CDR1 MGHRA and CDR2 YSYEKL come from the germline V gene. CDR3 size: 15 residues. The junction had 4 bases not matched to a gene; V was cut back by 3 bases and J by 3 bases. CDR3 coding DNA: TGCGCCAGCAGCCAGACAGGGGTGGATGGAAACACCATATATTTT. The encoded protein is CASSQTGVDGNTIYF.

This clone was detected only once. V usage is TRBV7-2 and J usage is TRBJ1-2; 10 positions match TRBD1. This CDR3 spans 16 amino acids. Germline V lookup: CDR1 SGHTA, CDR2 FQGNSA. V lost 5 bases, J lost 4 bases, and 10 bases stayed unmatched. The CDR3 sequence is CASSPGGQGTSYGYTF. The CDR3 coding sequence is TGTGCCAGCAGCCCTGGGGGACAGGGGACGAGCTATGGCTACACCTTC. Filled out from reference TRBV7-2 and TRBJ1-2, the complete variable domain reads GAGVSQSPSNKVTEKGKDVELRCDPISGHTALYWYRQSLGQGLEFLIYFQGNSAPDKSGLPSDRFSAERTGGSVSTLTIQRTQQEDSAVYLCASSPGGQGTSYGYTFGSGTRLTVV.

CDR3 amino acids: CASSSRRGHLPSNNEQFF. The CDR3 DNA sequence: TGCGCCAGCAGCTCCCGTCGTGGACATTTGCCCTCAAACAATGAGCAGTTCTTC. The V gene is TRBV5-1, the J gene TRBJ2-1; D is perhaps TRBD1 (5 bases). Trimming cost V 3 bases and J 5 bases, with 24 bases left between them. This CDR3 is 18 amino acids long. Germline CDR1 and CDR2: SGHRS and YFSETQ.

The chain uses TRBV27 and TRBJ1-1, with D perhaps matching TRBD1 (6 bases). V was cut by 0 bases and J by 1 base, with 24 bases left in between. The CDR3 runs to 20 residues. Germline V lookup: CDR1 MNHEY, CDR2 SMNVEV (reference sequence). The CDR3 region is CASSLSIYWPEQGENTEAFF. CDR3 nucleotides: TGTGCCAGCAGTTTATCCATCTATTGGCCCGAACAGGGCGAGAACACTGAAGCTTTCTTT.

The CDR3 spells CASSSRSNTEAFF. For the CDR3, the DNA is TGTGCCAGCAGTTCCCGTTCGAACACTGAAGCTTTCTTT. The chain uses TRBV6-6 and TRBJ1-1; D is unclear. CDR3 length equals 13 residues. Germline loops: CDR1 MNHNY, CDR2 SVGAGI (reference sequence). V was shortened by 4 bases and J by 1 base, with 7 bases between the two germline ends.

The V and J genes are TRBV6-5 and TRBJ2-3; 8 nucleotides align to TRBD1. The CDR3 loop spans 15 amino acids. Unmatched junction bases numbered 4, after V lost 2 bases and J lost 3 bases. Germline-derived CDR1 and CDR2 are MNHEY and SVGAGI. The DNA for the CDR3 is TGTGCCAGCAGTTACGCAGGGGGCGTGACAGATACGCAGTATTTT. This gives the protein CASSYAGGVTDTQYF.

The chain is built from TRBV28 and TRBJ1-4; no clear D gene. Trimming took 6 bases from V and 6 from J, leaving 14 bases between them. CDR3 size: 14 residues. Germline V lookup: CDR1 MDHEN, CDR2 SYDVKM. The CDR3 sequence is CASRIGSDYEKLFF. Here the CDR3 DNA reads TGTGCCAGCAGGATAGGGAGCGATTATGAAAAACTGTTTTTT.

The CDR3 sequence: CASSQASTDTQYF. DNA of the CDR3: TGTGCCAGCAGCCAGGCCAGCACAGATACGCAGTATTTT. The V call is TRBV4-2, the J call TRBJ2-3, with D unresolved. V lost 3 bases, J lost 0 bases, and 4 bases lay in between. From germline, CDR1 is LGHNA and CDR2 YNFKEQ. CDR3 length: 13 residues.

The CDR3 DNA sequence: TGCGCCAGCAGCCAAGAGAGGTCGGGGAGCTCCTACAATGAGCAGTTCTTC. It specifies CASSQERSGSSYNEQFF. V gene TRBV4-1 combines with J gene TRBJ2-1; TRBD2 might be the D (5 bases). Germline loops: CDR1 MGHRA, CDR2 YSYEKL. The V and J ends lost 0 bases and 0 bases respectively, with 12 bases between them. The CDR3 extends over 17 amino acids.

This sequence joins TRBV19 and TRBJ2-3; a weak D match, TRBD1 (5 bases). The CDR3 contains 14 residues. The ends were cut back, 5 bases at V and 2 bases at J, with 11 bases in the middle. The germline V gene encodes CDR1 LNHDA and CDR2 SQIVND (reference sequence). The CDR3 DNA reads TGTGCCAGTAGTTTGGGGCTCACCACAGATACGCAGTATTTT. Its translation: CASSLGLTTDTQYF.

V gene TRBV5-4 combines with J gene TRBJ2-7, with TRBD2 matching 11 bases. The V gene's germline CDR1 is SGHNT and CDR2 YYREEE (reference sequence). The CDR3 runs 15 residues. Trimming cost V 4 bases and J 7 bases; bases outside gene matches: 10. CDR3 DNA: TGTGCCAGCAGCACCTATAGCGGGGGGGCCAGGGAGCAGTACTTC. This sequence encodes CASSTYSGGAREQYF. The full variable domain, in which reference TRBV5-4 and TRBJ2-7 provide the parts outside the CDR3, is ETGVTQSPTHLIKTRGQQVTLRCSSQSGHNTVSWYQQALGQGPQFIFQYYREEENGRGNFPPRFSGLQFPNYSSELNVNALELDDSALYLCASSTYSGGAREQYFGPGTRLTVT.

This clone was found once. DNA of the CDR3: TGTGCCAGCAGCGTACAGGGGGCGCGAACTGAAGCTTTCTTT. Its translation is CASSVQGARTEAFF. The rearrangement links TRBV2 to TRBJ1-1; 9 nucleotides align to TRBD1. CDR1 SNHLY and CDR2 FYNNEI come from the germline V gene. This CDR3 comprises 14 residues. With V trimmed by 6 bases and J by 5 bases, 7 bases remained unmatched. The full variable domain, in which reference TRBV2 and TRBJ1-1 provide the parts outside the CDR3, is EPEVTQTPSHQVTQMGQEVILRCVPISNHLYFYWYRQILGQKVEFLVSFYNNEISEKSEIFDDQFSVERPDGSNFTLKIRSTKLEDSAMYFCASSVQGARTEAFFGQGTRLTVV.

This chain connects TRBV15 to TRBJ1-5, with D unclear. The V gene's germline CDR1 is LNHNV and CDR2 YYDKDF (reference sequence). The CDR3 totals 15 residues. The germline V and J ends were trimmed by 2 bases and 4 bases, with 12 bases remaining between them. CDR3 bases: TGTGCCACCAGCAGACATACAGACCCGAATCAGCCCCAGCATTTT. This translates into CATSRHTDPNQPQHF.

The V gene is TRBV12-3 or TRBV12-4, the J gene TRBJ2-2; D call uncertain. Trimming shortened V by 7 bases and J by 3 bases, and 3 bases separated the two germline ends. The CDR3 sequence is 11 residues long. DNA for the CDR3: TGTGCCAGCACCTACACCGGGGAGCTGTTTTTT. Translated, it gives CASTYTGELFF.

This CDR3 is CAISDVGGTGGYGYTF. The CDR3 bases are TGTGCCATCAGTGATGTAGGAGGGACAGGGGGATATGGCTACACCTTC. V and J are TRBV10-3 and TRBJ1-2, with 11 nucleotides matching TRBD1. With V trimmed by 3 bases and J by 5 bases, 8 bases remained unmatched. The CDR3 spans 16 residues. The germline V gene has CDR1 ENHRY and CDR2 SYGVKD.

The J gene is TRBJ1-1, the V gene TRBV7-2; a weak D match, TRBD1 (6 bases). V was cut by 5 bases and J by 1 base, with 14 bases left in between. The CDR3 is 15 amino acids. Germline CDR1 is SGHTA and CDR2 is FQGNSA. In DNA form, the CDR3 reads TGTGCCAGCAGCATAGGACAGATCACGAACACTGAAGCTTTCTTT. Its translation: CASSIGQITNTEAFF.

CDR3 loop: CASSALAGSYNEQFF. The CDR3 nucleotides are TGTGCCAGCAGCGCCTTAGCGGGCTCCTACAATGAGCAGTTCTTC. This chain links TRBV7-2 with TRBJ2-1, with 7 bases identical to TRBD2. Trimming at V came to 5 bases and at J to 0 bases, leaving 4 bases not matched to a gene. Germline V gene sequence: CDR1 SGHTA, CDR2 FQGNSA. The CDR3 sequence is 15 residues long. Supplemented by reference TRBV7-2 and TRBJ2-1, the full variable domain reads GAGVSQSPSNKVTEKGKDVELRCDPISGHTALYWYRQSLGQGLEFLIYFQGNSAPDKSGLPSDRFSAERTGGSVSTLTIQRTQQEDSAVYLCASSALAGSYNEQFFGPGTRLTVL.

The CDR3 spells CASSWQESPLHF. DNA for the CDR3: TGTGCCAGCAGTTGGCAGGAATCACCCCTCCACTTT. This rearrangement joins TRBV28 to TRBJ1-6; D remains unclear. CDR1 and CDR2 from the germline V gene are MDHEN and SYDVKM. CDR3 length: 12 amino acids. Trimming left V 4 bases short and J 10 bases short, with 8 bases between.

V and J are TRBV11-3 and TRBJ2-1; no firm D call. Germline CDR1 and CDR2: SGHNT and YENEEA. V shed 1 base and J shed 3 bases, with 7 bases lying between them. The CDR3 has 14 residues. The CDR3 nucleotides are TGTGCCAGCAGCTTAGGCGGTAACTACAATGAGCAGTTCTTC. Translation gives CASSLGGNYNEQFF.